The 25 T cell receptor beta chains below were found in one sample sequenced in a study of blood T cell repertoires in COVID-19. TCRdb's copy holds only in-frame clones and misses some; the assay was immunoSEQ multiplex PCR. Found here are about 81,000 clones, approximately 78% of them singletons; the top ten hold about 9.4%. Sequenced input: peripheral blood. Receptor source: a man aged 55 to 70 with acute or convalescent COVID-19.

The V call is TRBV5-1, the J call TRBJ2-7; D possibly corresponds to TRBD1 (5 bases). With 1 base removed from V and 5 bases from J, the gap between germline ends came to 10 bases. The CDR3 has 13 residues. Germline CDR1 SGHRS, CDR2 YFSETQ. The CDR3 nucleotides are TGCGCCAGCAGCTTGCAGGGAACCAACGAGCAGTACTTC. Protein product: CASSLQGTNEQYF.

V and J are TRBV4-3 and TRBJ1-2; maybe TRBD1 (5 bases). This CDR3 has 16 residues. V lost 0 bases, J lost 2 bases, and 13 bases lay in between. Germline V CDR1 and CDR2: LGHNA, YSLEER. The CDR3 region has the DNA TGCGCCAGCAGCCAAGAGGGGACTGCTCCCAACTATGGCTACACCTTC. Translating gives CASSQEGTAPNYGYTF.

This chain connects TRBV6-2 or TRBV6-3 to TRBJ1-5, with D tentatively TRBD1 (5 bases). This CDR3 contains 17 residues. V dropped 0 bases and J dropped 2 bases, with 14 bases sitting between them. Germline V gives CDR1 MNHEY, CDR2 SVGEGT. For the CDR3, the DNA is TGTGCCAGCAGTTACTCTCGGGGCGGGACGGGCAATCAGCCCCAGCATTTT. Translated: CASSYSRGGTGNQPQHF.

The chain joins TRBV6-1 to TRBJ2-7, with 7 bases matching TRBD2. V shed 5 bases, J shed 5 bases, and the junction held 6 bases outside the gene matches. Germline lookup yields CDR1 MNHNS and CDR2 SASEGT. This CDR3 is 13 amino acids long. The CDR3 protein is CASSSPAGDEQYF. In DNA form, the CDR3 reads TGTGCCAGCAGTTCCCCCGCGGGAGACGAGCAGTACTTC.

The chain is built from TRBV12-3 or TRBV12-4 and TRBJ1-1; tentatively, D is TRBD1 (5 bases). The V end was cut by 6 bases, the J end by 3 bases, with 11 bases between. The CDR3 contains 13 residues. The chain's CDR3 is CASRPGPDTEAFF. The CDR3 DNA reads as TGTGCCAGCAGACCAGGGCCGGACACTGAAGCTTTCTTT.

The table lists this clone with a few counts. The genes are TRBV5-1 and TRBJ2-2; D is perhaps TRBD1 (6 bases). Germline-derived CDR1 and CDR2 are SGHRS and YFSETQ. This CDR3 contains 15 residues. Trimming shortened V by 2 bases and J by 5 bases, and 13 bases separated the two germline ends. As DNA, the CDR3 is TGCGCCAGCAGCTTACAATCAACAGGGACCGGGGAGCTGTTTTTT. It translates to CASSLQSTGTGELFF.

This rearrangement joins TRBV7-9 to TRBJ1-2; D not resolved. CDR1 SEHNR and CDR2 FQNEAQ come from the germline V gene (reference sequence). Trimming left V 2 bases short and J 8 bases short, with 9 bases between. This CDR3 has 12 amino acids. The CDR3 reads CASSLNPGGYTF. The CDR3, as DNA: TGTGCCAGCAGCTTAAATCCAGGCGGCTACACCTTC.

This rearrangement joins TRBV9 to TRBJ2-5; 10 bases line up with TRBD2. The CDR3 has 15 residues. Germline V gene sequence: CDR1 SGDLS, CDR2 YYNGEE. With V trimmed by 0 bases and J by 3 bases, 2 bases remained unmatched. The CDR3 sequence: CASSVALAGKETQYF. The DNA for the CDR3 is TGTGCCAGCAGCGTAGCACTAGCGGGGAAAGAGACCCAGTACTTC.

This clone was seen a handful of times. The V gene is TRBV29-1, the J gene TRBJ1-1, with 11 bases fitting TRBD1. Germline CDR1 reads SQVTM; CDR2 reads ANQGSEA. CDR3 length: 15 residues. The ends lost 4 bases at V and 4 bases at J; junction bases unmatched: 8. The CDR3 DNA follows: TGCAGCGTTGGGACAGGGGGCTGGGAGGGCACTGAAGCTTTCTTT. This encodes CSVGTGGWEGTEAFF.

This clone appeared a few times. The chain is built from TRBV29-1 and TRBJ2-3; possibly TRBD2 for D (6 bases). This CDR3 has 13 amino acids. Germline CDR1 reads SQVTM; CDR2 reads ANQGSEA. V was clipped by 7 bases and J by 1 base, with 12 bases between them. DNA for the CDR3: TGCAGCGCGAGGGGCGGGGGCACAGATACGCAGTATTTT. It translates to CSARGGGTDTQYF.

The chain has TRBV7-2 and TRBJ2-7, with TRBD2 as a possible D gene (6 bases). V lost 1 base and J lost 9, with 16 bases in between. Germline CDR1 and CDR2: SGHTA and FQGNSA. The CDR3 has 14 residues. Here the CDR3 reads CASSLDTSLNLQYF. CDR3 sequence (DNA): TGTGCCAGCAGCTTAGATACTAGCCTAAACTTGCAGTACTTC.

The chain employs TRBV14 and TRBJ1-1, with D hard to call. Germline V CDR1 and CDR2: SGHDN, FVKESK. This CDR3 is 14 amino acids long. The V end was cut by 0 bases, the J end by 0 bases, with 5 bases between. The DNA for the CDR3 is TGTGCCAGCAGCCAAGAACAGATGAACACTGAAGCTTTCTTT. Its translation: CASSQEQMNTEAFF.

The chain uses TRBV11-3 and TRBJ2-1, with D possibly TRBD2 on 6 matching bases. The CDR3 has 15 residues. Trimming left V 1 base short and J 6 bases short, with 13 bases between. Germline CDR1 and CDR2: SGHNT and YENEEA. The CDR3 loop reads CASSLGTGLVNEQFF. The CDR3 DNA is TGTGCCAGCAGCTTAGGAACGGGACTCGTCAATGAGCAGTTCTTC. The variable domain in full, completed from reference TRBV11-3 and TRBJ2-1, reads EAGVVQSPRYKIIEKKQPVAFWCNPISGHNTLYWYLQNLGQGPELLIRYENEEAVDDSQLPKDRFSAERLKGVDSTLKIQPAELGDSAVYLCASSLGTGLVNEQFFGPGTRLTVL.

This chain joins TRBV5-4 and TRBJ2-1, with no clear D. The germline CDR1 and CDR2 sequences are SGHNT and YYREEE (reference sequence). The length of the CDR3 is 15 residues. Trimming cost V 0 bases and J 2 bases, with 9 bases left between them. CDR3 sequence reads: CASSLDGGTYNEQFF. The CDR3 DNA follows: TGTGCCAGCAGCTTGGATGGCGGAACCTACAATGAGCAGTTCTTC.

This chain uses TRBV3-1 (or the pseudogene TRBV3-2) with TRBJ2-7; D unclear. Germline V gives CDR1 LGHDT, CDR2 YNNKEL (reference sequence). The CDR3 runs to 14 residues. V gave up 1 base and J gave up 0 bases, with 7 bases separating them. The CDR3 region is CASSQVVSSYEQYF. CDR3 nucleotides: TGTGCCAGCAGCCAAGTTGTGAGCTCCTACGAGCAGTACTTC.

CDR3 sequence reads: CASSLDSGNTEAFF. DNA of the CDR3: TGTGCCAGTAGTCTCGACTCGGGGAACACTGAAGCTTTCTTT. The V call is TRBV19, the J call TRBJ1-1; D not resolved. Germline V gene lookup returns CDR1 LNHDA and CDR2 SQIVND (reference sequence). This CDR3 comprises 14 residues. V lost 5 bases and J lost 1, with 11 bases in between.

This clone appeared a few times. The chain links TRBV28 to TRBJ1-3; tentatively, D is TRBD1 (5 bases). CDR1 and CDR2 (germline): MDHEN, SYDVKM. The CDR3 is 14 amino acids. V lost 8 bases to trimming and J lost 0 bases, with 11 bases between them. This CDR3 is CASLGGSSGNTIYF. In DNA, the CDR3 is TGTGCCAGCCTGGGGGGGTCCTCTGGAAACACCATATATTTT.

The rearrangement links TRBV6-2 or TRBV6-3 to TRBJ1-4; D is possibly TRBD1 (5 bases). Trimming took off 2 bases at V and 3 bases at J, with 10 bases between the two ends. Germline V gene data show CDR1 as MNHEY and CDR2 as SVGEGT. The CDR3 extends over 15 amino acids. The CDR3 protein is CASSYRGSANEKLFF. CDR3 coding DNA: TGTGCCAGCAGTTACAGGGGATCGGCTAATGAAAAACTGTTTTTT.

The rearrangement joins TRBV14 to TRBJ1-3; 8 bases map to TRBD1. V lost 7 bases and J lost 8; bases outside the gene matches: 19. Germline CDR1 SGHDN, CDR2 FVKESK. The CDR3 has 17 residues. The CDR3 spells CASNLFPDRVLMDTIYF. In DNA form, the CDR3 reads TGTGCCAGCAACCTTTTTCCGGACAGGGTGTTAATGGACACCATATATTTT.

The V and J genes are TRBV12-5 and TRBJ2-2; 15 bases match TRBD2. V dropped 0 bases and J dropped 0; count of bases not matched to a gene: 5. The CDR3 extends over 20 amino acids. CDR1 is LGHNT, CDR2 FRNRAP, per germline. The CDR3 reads CASGLVGLAGGPSNTGELFF. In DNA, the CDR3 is TGTGCTAGTGGTTTGGTCGGACTAGCGGGAGGGCCTTCGAACACCGGGGAGCTGTTTTTT.

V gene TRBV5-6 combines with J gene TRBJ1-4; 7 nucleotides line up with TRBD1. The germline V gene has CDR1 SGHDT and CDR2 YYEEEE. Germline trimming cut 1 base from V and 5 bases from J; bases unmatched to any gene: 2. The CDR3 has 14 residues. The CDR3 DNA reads TGTGCCAGCAGCTTGAGGGGGCTGAATGAAAAACTGTTTTTT. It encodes CASSLRGLNEKLFF.

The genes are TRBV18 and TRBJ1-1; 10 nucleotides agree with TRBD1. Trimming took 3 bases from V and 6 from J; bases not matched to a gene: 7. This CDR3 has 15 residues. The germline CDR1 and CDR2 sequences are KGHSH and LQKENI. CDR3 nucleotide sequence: TGTGCCAGCTCACCGCGACAGGGGGCGGAAGCTGAAGCTTTCTTT. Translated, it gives CASSPRQGAEAEAFF.

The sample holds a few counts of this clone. The CDR3 loop reads CASSEQAGQNQETQYF. The CDR3 bases are TGTGCCAGCAGTGAACAGGCCGGACAGAATCAAGAGACCCAGTACTTC. This rearrangement joins TRBV6-1 to TRBJ2-5, with a tentative D call TRBD1 (6 bases). This CDR3 contains 16 residues. V dropped 2 bases and J dropped 2 bases, with 15 bases sitting between them. CDR1 MNHNS and CDR2 SASEGT come from the germline V gene.

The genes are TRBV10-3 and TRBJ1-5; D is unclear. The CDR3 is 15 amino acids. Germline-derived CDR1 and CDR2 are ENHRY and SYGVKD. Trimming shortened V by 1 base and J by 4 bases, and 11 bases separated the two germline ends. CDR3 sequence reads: CAISEWAGGNQPQHF. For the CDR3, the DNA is TGTGCCATCAGTGAGTGGGCTGGAGGGAATCAGCCCCAGCATTTT.

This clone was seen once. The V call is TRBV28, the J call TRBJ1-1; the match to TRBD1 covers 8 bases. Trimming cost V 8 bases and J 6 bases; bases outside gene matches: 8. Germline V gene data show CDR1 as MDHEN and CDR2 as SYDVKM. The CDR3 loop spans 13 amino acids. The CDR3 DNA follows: TGTGCCAGCGGTACAGGGGGACGGGCTGAAGCTTTCTTT. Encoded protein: CASGTGGRAEAFF.